This entry describes one TCR beta chain. Its antigen remains unknown. The study left out patients who had uncontrolled infection, other autoimmune disease, pregnancy or lactation. These data come from a study of T cells in Graves' hyperthyroidism and ophthalmopathy. The overall study: The authors collected peripheral blood at initial diagnosis, before any treatment. Study outcomes and limitations: In the blood, most expanded thyroid clonotypes above 0.001 appeared as well. Using 13 V-J features, a model discriminated ophthalmopathy from stable hyperthyroidism.

The source material, RNA transcripts, was used to amplify TCR beta CDR3 regions. A first-round RT-PCR of the TCR CDR3 used the HTBI primer set. TCRdb processed the multiplex PCR reads anew with MiXCR; each CDR3 protein has one entry. The sample shows approximately 870,000 distinct CDR3 sequences, 35% to 40% of them seen only once. The clonotype was recovered from a man younger than 35 with Graves' hyperthyroidism. Sample: blood.

CDR3 region: CASSLDGQVGEPQHF. The DNA of the CDR3 is TGCGCCAGCAGCTTAGACGGACAGGTTGGGGAGCCCCAGCATTTT. The chain joins TRBV5-1 to TRBJ1-5, with TRBD1 matching over 7 bases. There are 15 residues in the CDR3. The V gene's germline CDR1 is SGHRS and CDR2 YFSETQ. Unmatched junction bases numbered 10, after V lost 2 bases and J lost 8 bases.